This T cell receptor (beta chain) was obtained from a study of graft-versus-host responses after intestinal transplantation. With 7 bases removed from V and 5 bases from J, the gap between germline ends came to 4 bases. Germline-derived CDR1 and CDR2 are MNHGY and SVAAGI. This CDR3 comprises 10 residues. In its sample, this clone was seen a few times. Each mixed lymphocyte reaction held about 200,000 CFSE-labeled responders and about 200,000 irradiated violet-dye-labeled stimulators. Data came from immunoSEQ multiplex PCR; TCRdb stores just in-frame clones and leaves some out. The repertoire has approximately 6,900 clones, about 24% of them found once; the top ten carry about 5.5%.

Specimen: alloreactive CD8+ T cells from a mixed lymphocyte reaction culture, collected before transplantation. Subset here: CFSE-low proliferating T cells sorted from roughly 6-day pre-transplant mixed lymphocyte reaction (GvH or HvG direction). The rearrangement links TRBV6-9 to TRBJ2-3, with D hard to call. The receptor was derived from a human patient who was an organ donor for intestinal transplantation. CDR3 in amino acids: CASIGDTQYF. The CDR3 DNA reads TGTGCCAGCATTGGAGATACGCAGTATTTT.